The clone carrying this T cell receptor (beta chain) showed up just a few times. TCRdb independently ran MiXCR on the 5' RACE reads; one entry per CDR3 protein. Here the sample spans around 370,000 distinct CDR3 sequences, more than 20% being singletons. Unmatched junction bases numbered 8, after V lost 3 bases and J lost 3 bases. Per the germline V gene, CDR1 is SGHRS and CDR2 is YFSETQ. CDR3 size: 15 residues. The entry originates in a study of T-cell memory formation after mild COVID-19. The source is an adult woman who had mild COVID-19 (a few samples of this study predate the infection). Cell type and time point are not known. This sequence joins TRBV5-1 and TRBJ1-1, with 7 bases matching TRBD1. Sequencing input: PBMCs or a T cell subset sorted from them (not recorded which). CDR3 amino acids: CASSWGQMRDTEAFF. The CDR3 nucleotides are TGCGCCAGCAGCTGGGGACAGATGCGCGACACTGAAGCTTTCTTT.